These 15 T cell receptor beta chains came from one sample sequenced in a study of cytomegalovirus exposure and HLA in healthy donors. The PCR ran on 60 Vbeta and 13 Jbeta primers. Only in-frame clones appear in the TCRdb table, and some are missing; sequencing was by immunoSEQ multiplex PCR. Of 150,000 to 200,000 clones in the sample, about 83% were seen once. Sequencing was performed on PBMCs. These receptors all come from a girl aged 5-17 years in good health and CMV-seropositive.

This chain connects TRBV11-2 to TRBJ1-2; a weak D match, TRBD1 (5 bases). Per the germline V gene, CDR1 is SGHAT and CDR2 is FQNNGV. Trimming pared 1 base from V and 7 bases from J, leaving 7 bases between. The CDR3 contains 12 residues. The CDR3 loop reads CASSLGGGGYTF. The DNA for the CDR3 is TGTGCCAGCAGCTTAGGGGGCGGTGGCTACACCTTC.

This CDR3 reads CASSQAGDSMTYEQYF. The CDR3 region has the DNA TGCGCCAGCAGCCAAGCGGGCGACAGTATGACCTACGAGCAGTACTTC. The chain has TRBV4-1 and TRBJ2-7; TRBD1 is a possible D gene (5 bases). Trimming shortened V by 1 base and J by 2 bases, and 15 bases separated the two germline ends. The length of the CDR3 is 16 residues. The germline V gene has CDR1 MGHRA and CDR2 YSYEKL.

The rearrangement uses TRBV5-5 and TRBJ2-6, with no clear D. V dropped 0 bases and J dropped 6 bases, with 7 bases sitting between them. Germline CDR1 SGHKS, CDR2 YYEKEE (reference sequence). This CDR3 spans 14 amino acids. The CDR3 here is CASSLEWLANVLTF. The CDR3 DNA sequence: TGTGCCAGCAGCTTGGAGTGGCTGGCCAACGTCCTGACTTTC.

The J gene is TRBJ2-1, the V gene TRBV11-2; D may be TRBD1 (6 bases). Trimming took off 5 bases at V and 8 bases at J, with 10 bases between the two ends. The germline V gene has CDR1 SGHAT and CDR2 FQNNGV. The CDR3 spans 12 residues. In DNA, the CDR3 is TGTGCCAGCAGCCCGAACAGGGATGAGCAGTTCTTC. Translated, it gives CASSPNRDEQFF.

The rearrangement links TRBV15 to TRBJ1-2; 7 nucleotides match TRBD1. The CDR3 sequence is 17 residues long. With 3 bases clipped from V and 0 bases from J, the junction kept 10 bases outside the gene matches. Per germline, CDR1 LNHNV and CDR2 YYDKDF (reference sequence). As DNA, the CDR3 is TGTGCCACCAGCAGCCGCCGGGACAGCCAATCTAACTATGGCTACACCTTC. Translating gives CATSSRRDSQSNYGYTF.

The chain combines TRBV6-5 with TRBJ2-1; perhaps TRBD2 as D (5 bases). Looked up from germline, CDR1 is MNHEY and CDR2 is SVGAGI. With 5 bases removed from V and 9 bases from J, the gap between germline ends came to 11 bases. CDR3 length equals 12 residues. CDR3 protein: CASSEVGGEQFF. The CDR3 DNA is TGTGCCAGCAGTGAAGTAGGAGGTGAGCAGTTCTTC.

The CDR3 DNA reads TGTGCCAGCAGCTTGGCAAGATCGAACACCGGGGAGCTGTTTTTT. Protein product: CASSLARSNTGELFF. The chain joins TRBV7-3 to TRBJ2-2; D uncertain. This CDR3 spans 15 amino acids. Per germline, CDR1 SGHTA and CDR2 FQGTGA. The V end lost 3 bases, the J end lost 0 bases, and 8 bases lay between the germline ends.

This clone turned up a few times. CDR3 protein: CASSRPGQDKNIQYF. The CDR3 region has the DNA TGTGCCAGCAGTAGACCGGGACAGGACAAAAACATTCAGTACTTC. V is TRBV2 and J is TRBJ2-4; TRBD1 agrees at 8 bases. The CDR3 runs 15 residues. The germline V gene encodes CDR1 SNHLY and CDR2 FYNNEI. With V trimmed by 5 bases and J by 3 bases, 6 bases remained unmatched. The full variable domain, rest sourced from reference TRBV2 and TRBJ2-4, is EPEVTQTPSHQVTQMGQEVILRCVPISNHLYFYWYRQILGQKVEFLVSFYNNEISEKSEIFDDQFSVERPDGSNFTLKIRSTKLEDSAMYFCASSRPGQDKNIQYFGAGTRLSVL.

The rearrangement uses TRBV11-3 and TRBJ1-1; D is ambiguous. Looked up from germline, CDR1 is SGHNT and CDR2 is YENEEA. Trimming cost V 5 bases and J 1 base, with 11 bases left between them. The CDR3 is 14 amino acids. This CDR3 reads CASSPPGANTEAFF. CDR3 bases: TGTGCCAGCAGCCCCCCAGGCGCGAACACTGAAGCTTTCTTT.

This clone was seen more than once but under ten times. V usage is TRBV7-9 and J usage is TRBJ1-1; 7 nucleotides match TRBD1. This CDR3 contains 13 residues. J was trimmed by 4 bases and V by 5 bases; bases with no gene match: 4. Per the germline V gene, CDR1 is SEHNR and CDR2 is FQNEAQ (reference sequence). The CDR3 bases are TGTGCCAGCAGCCCAGGGGGGAGCACTGAAGCTTTCTTT. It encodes CASSPGGSTEAFF.

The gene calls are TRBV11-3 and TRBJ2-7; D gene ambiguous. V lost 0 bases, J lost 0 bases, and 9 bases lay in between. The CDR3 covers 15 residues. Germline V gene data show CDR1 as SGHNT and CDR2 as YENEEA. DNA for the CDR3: TGTGCCAGCAGCTTAGATCATCTGAGCTCCTACGAGCAGTACTTC. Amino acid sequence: CASSLDHLSSYEQYF.

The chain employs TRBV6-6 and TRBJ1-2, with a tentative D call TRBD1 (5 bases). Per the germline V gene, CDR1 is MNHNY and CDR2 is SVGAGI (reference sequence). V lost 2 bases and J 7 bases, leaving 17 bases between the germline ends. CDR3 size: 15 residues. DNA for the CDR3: TGTGCCAGCAGTTACGCCAGGGAAGCCAGGCGTGGCTACACCTTC. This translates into CASSYAREARRGYTF.

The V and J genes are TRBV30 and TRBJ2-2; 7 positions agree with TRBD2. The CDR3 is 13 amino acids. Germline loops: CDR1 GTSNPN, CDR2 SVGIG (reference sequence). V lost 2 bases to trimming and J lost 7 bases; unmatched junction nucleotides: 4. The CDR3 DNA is TGTGCCTGGAGTTATGGGGGGGTCGGGGAGCTGTTTTTT. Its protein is CAWSYGGVGELFF.

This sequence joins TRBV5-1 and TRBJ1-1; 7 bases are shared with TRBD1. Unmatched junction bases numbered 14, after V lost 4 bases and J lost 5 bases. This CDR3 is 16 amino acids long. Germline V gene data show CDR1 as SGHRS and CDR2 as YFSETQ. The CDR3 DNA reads TGCGCCAGCAGCACTTCCTTAGGGGGCGGTGGGACTGAAGCTTTCTTT. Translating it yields CASSTSLGGGGTEAFF.

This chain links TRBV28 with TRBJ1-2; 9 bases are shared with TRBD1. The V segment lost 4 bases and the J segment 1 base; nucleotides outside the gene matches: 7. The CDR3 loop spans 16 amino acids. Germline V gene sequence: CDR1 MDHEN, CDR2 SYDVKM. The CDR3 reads CASSSGQGGINYGYTF. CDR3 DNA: TGTGCCAGCAGTTCGGGACAGGGAGGTATTAACTATGGCTACACCTTC.